This entry features one T cell receptor beta chain sequence. As yet, its antigen is unknown. The data belong to a study of post-analysis software for immune sequencing data. Study background: Courses of disease covered relapsing-remitting, secondary progressive and progressive-relapsing multiple sclerosis.

TCR beta cDNA libraries had unique molecular identifiers. T cells numbering about 0.85 to 11 million yielded cDNA molecules that totaled about 500,000. TCRdb passed the PCR reads through MiXCR, listing each CDR3 protein once. This sample has about 770,000 distinct CDR3 sequences, with roughly 46% found just once. With 1 base removed from V and 7 bases from J, the gap between germline ends came to 17 bases. The CDR3 consists of 16 residues. CDR1 and CDR2 from the germline V gene are KGHSH and LQKENI. Study results and limitations: In patients, TRBV5-6, TRBV5-1 and TRBV20-1 belonged to several TRBV segments found more frequently than in controls. Diversity measured as normalized Chao1 was significantly lower in multiple sclerosis patients than in controls. Strong co-clustering by F measure was evident for samples that had been prepared in the same batch.

The V gene is TRBV18, the J gene TRBJ2-1; D unclear. The sample comprised blood. The sequence was obtained from a girl aged 5 to 17 with multiple sclerosis. The CDR3 protein is CASSPLGFTVGNEQFF. The CDR3 coding sequence is TGTGCCAGCTCACCACTCGGATTCACAGTCGGGAATGAGCAGTTCTTC.